The 32 T cell receptor beta chains below were found in one sample sequenced in a study of shared clonotypes between healthy human individuals. Produced via immunoSEQ multiplex PCR; TCRdb's table is partial and in-frame only. This sample has roughly 500,000 clones, with more than 95% found just once. Sample: naive CD4+ T cells sorted from blood. The subset denotes: CD45RA+ positively selected. These receptors originate from a woman in her 30s in good health.

This rearrangement joins TRBV30 to TRBJ2-7, with 7 bases lining up with TRBD1. In germline, CDR1 is GTSNPN, CDR2 SVGIG (reference sequence). The CDR3 runs to 14 residues. CDR3 sequence reads: CAYTETGFPREQYF. The CDR3 DNA follows: TGTGCTTATACGGAGACAGGGTTTCCTCGGGAGCAGTACTTC.

This clone came up once. The rearrangement uses TRBV27 and TRBJ1-2, with D maybe TRBD1 (5 bases). Germline-derived CDR1 and CDR2 are MNHEY and SMNVEV (reference sequence). V was shortened by 2 bases and J by 8 bases, with 12 bases between the two germline ends. This CDR3 contains 13 residues. The CDR3 DNA follows: TGTGCCAGCAGTTTAATCCAGGGAAGGGGCTACACCTTC. Encoded protein: CASSLIQGRGYTF.

The chain links TRBV7-6 to TRBJ2-7; D might be TRBD1 or TRBD2, each matching 7 bases. V lost 5 bases to trimming and J lost 2 bases, with 13 bases between them. Germline V gives CDR1 SGHVS, CDR2 FNYEAQ. The CDR3 has 14 amino acids. CDR3 sequence (DNA): TGTGCCAGCAGCCAGGGGGGGGGCCCCTACGAGCAGTACTTC. Protein product: CASSQGGGPYEQYF. The entire variable domain, with the rest obtained from reference TRBV7-6 and TRBJ2-7, is as follows: GAGVSQSPRYKVTKRGQDVALRCDPISGHVSLYWYRQALGQGPEFLTYFNYEAQQDKSGLPNDRFSAERPEGSISTLTIQRTEQRDSAMYRCASSQGGGPYEQYFGPGTRLTVT.

The sample holds one count of this clone. This rearrangement joins TRBV30 to TRBJ2-7; 11 bases match TRBD2. Germline values: CDR1 GTSNPN, CDR2 SVGIG (reference sequence). The ends lost 0 bases at V and 3 bases at J; junction bases unmatched: 1. CDR3 size: 14 residues. CDR3 bases: TGTGCCTGGAGTGTAACTAGCGGGAGCTACGAGCAGTACTTC. Its translation: CAWSVTSGSYEQYF.

The rearrangement uses TRBV6-1 and TRBJ2-7; D remains unclear. V was clipped by 6 bases and J by 2 bases, with 5 bases between them. This CDR3 has 11 residues. Germline V gene sequence: CDR1 MNHNS, CDR2 SASEGT. The CDR3 DNA reads as TGTGCCAGCAGCTCCGCCTACGAGCAGTACTTC. The encoded protein is CASSSAYEQYF.

This clone was seen a few times. The same CDR3 arises from other DNA sequences in this sample as well. V gene TRBV4-1 combines with J gene TRBJ2-7; 10 nucleotides agree with TRBD2. The CDR3 spans 15 residues. Germline V lookup: CDR1 MGHRA, CDR2 YSYEKL. Trimming removed 1 base from V and 2 bases from J; junction bases left unmatched: 2. CDR3 protein: CASSQGLAGAYEQYF. Here the CDR3 DNA reads TGCGCCAGCAGCCAAGGCCTAGCGGGAGCCTACGAGCAGTACTTC.

The V call is TRBV19, the J call TRBJ2-3, with TRBD1 identical over 12 bases. This CDR3 is 15 amino acids long. V lost 5 bases, J lost 6 bases, and 6 bases stayed unmatched. From germline, CDR1 is LNHDA and CDR2 SQIVND (reference sequence). The DNA of the CDR3 is TGTGCCAGTAGTCTCCGGGGACAGGGGGCGGATACGCAGTATTTT. This codes for CASSLRGQGADTQYF.

This clone appeared once. This chain joins TRBV9 and TRBJ1-1; D not certain. V was shortened by 0 bases and J by 10 bases, with 16 bases between the two germline ends. Germline CDR1 SGDLS, CDR2 YYNGEE. The CDR3 has 14 amino acids. CDR3: CASSVEVQDRRAFF. CDR3 bases: TGTGCCAGCAGCGTAGAGGTACAAGACCGAAGAGCTTTCTTT.

This chain connects TRBV5-1 to TRBJ2-1, with D hard to call. Trimming left V 0 bases short and J 7 bases short, with 5 bases between. The CDR3 has 12 amino acids. The germline V gene encodes CDR1 SGHRS and CDR2 YFSETQ. CDR3 amino acids: CASSLEVNEQFF. In nucleotides, the CDR3 is TGCGCCAGCAGCTTGGAAGTGAATGAGCAGTTCTTC.

The count of this clone is one. This chain uses TRBV28 with TRBJ2-3; a possible D gene is TRBD1 (6 bases). The V end lost 10 bases, the J end lost 2 bases, and 22 bases lay between the germline ends. CDR1 and CDR2 (germline): MDHEN, SYDVKM. The CDR3 is made up of 16 amino acids. The CDR3 coding sequence is TGTGCCACCTCATCGGGCAGGGGAGCCTCCACAGATACGCAGTATTTT. Translating it yields CATSSGRGASTDTQYF.

The V call is TRBV11-2, the J call TRBJ1-2, with a possible D match to TRBD1 (6 bases). V lost 4 bases, J lost 6 bases, and 12 bases lay in between. Germline-derived CDR1 and CDR2 are SGHAT and FQNNGV. This CDR3 spans 13 amino acids. CDR3 coding DNA: TGTGCCAGCAGCTCGACAGGAAAGGATGGCTACACCTTC. Translated: CASSSTGKDGYTF.

The CDR3 protein is CAISYNPQLAGVYNEQFF. The CDR3 bases are TGTGCCATCAGTTACAACCCCCAACTAGCGGGAGTTTATAATGAGCAGTTCTTC. The J gene is TRBJ2-1, the V gene TRBV10-3; 11 positions match TRBD2. The germline V gene encodes CDR1 ENHRY and CDR2 SYGVKD. The CDR3 runs 18 residues. V dropped 5 bases and J dropped 7; count of bases not matched to a gene: 16.

This clone was seen a single time. CDR3 sequence: CATSWREKSHEQYF. The CDR3 region has the DNA TGTGCCACCTCGTGGAGGGAGAAGTCCCACGAGCAGTACTTC. The chain combines TRBV27 with TRBJ2-5; TRBD2 might be the D (6 bases). The J call may be faulty, since TRBJ2-7 better matches the DNA end. CDR1 and CDR2 from the germline V gene are MNHEY and SMNVEV (reference sequence). CDR3 size: 14 residues.

The J gene is TRBJ2-5, the V gene TRBV7-8, with a tentative D call TRBD2 (5 bases). From germline, CDR1 is SGHVS and CDR2 FQNEAQ. The CDR3 loop spans 12 amino acids. V gave up 3 bases and J gave up 4 bases, with 6 bases separating them. The CDR3 loop reads CASSFAGETQYF. CDR3 DNA: TGTGCCAGCAGCTTTGCGGGAGAGACCCAGTACTTC.

CDR3 loop: CASSQGEGGVHEKLFF. The DNA for the CDR3 is TGTGCCAGCAGCCAAGGAGAGGGGGGAGTACATGAAAAACTGTTTTTT. The V gene is TRBV4-2, the J gene TRBJ1-4; tentative D call: TRBD1 (6 bases). The CDR3 is made up of 16 amino acids. Trimming left V 1 base short and J 6 bases short, with 15 bases between. Germline CDR1 reads LGHNA; CDR2 reads YNFKEQ.

A word on this clone: This CDR3 is also generated by other DNA sequences in the sample. The chain is built from TRBV18 and TRBJ2-7, with 8 bases identical to TRBD1. The CDR3 length is 14 residues. In germline, CDR1 is KGHSH, CDR2 LQKENI. J lost 3 bases, V lost 2 bases, and 3 bases had no gene match. In nucleotides, the CDR3 is TGTGCCAGCTCACCAGGACAGGGCAGCTACGAGCAGTACTTC. Protein product: CASSPGQGSYEQYF.

The chain joins TRBV28 to TRBJ2-1, with D perhaps TRBD1 (5 bases). Trimming cost V 4 bases and J 0 bases, with 10 bases left between them. Germline CDR1 and CDR2: MDHEN and SYDVKM. The CDR3 is 15 amino acids. In DNA, the CDR3 is TGTGCCAGCAGTTCCTACAGGAGCTCCTACAATGAGCAGTTCTTC. It yields the protein CASSSYRSSYNEQFF.

V gene TRBV5-1 combines with J gene TRBJ2-7, with D possibly being TRBD1 (5 bases). V dropped 2 bases and J dropped 3 bases, with 15 bases sitting between them. CDR3 length equals 15 residues. In germline, CDR1 is SGHRS, CDR2 YFSETQ. The CDR3 sequence: CASSFTVQDFYEQYF. The CDR3 DNA sequence: TGCGCCAGCAGCTTCACGGTACAGGATTTCTACGAGCAGTACTTC.

The rearrangement uses TRBV5-4 and TRBJ2-3, with TRBD2 matching 9 bases. The CDR3 has 16 amino acids. Looked up from germline, CDR1 is SGHNT and CDR2 is YYREEE (reference sequence). V dropped 0 bases and J dropped 7; count of bases not matched to a gene: 9. CDR3 nucleotide sequence: TGTGCCAGCAGCTTGGAGGCTAGCGGGAATGCGAATACGCAGTATTTT. Its translation is CASSLEASGNANTQYF.

The chain combines TRBV20-1 with TRBJ2-7; no clear D gene. V was pared by 1 base and J by 4 bases, with 5 bases between. Germline loops: CDR1 DFQATT, CDR2 SNEGSKA (reference sequence). The CDR3 is 11 residues long. The CDR3 loop reads CSARGRYEQYF. The DNA for the CDR3 is TGCAGTGCTAGAGGTCGGTACGAGCAGTACTTC.

The V gene is TRBV9, the J gene TRBJ2-5; 9 bases are a match to TRBD2. The CDR3 covers 15 residues. Germline V lookup: CDR1 SGDLS, CDR2 YYNGEE. With V trimmed by 0 bases and J by 5 bases, 5 bases remained unmatched. The CDR3 loop reads CASSVVAGGLETQYF. The DNA of the CDR3 is TGTGCCAGCAGCGTAGTTGCGGGAGGGCTGGAGACCCAGTACTTC.

V is TRBV11-1 and J is TRBJ1-1, with unresolved D. CDR3 length: 13 amino acids. Deletions cut 8 bases from V and 2 bases from J, with 12 bases between. Per germline, CDR1 SGHAT and CDR2 FQDESV (reference sequence). The CDR3 loop is CASRLWQNTEAFF. In DNA, the CDR3 is TGTGCCAGCCGCCTTTGGCAAAACACTGAAGCTTTCTTT.

The rearrangement links TRBV28 to TRBJ1-2, with 10 bases matching TRBD1. Germline assignment: CDR1 MDHEN and CDR2 SYDVKM. This CDR3 comprises 16 residues. V gave up 7 bases and J gave up 1 base; unmatched junction bases: 9. This CDR3 reads CASTSGQGISNYGYTF. Written as DNA, the CDR3 is TGTGCCAGCACCTCGGGACAGGGGATTAGTAACTATGGCTACACCTTC.

The gene calls are TRBV7-6 and TRBJ2-7, with D uncertain. V was trimmed by 1 base and J by 2 bases, leaving 12 bases between them. Germline CDR1 reads SGHVS; CDR2 reads FNYEAQ. The CDR3 consists of 15 residues. CDR3 sequence: CASSLEVGSAYEQYF. The CDR3 nucleotides are TGTGCCAGCAGCTTAGAGGTCGGCAGTGCCTACGAGCAGTACTTC.

The chain employs TRBV7-9 and TRBJ1-1, with unresolved D. This CDR3 region has 14 residues. Per germline, CDR1 SEHNR and CDR2 FQNEAQ (reference sequence). Trimming cost V 1 base and J 8 bases, with 14 bases left between them. This chain's CDR3 is CASSLVVVPTEAFF. CDR3 coding DNA: TGTGCCAGCAGCTTAGTAGTCGTCCCCACCGAAGCTTTCTTT.

This sequence joins TRBV15 and TRBJ2-3; no clear D. Trimming shortened V by 3 bases and J by 8 bases, and 12 bases separated the two germline ends. This CDR3 region has 13 residues. Germline CDR1 is LNHNV and CDR2 is YYDKDF (reference sequence). The CDR3 DNA sequence: TGTGCCACCAGCAGCGGACGAACGGGTACGCAGTATTTT. Translated: CATSSGRTGTQYF.

This clone was observed a single time. The chain recombines TRBV7-2 with TRBJ2-2; the match to TRBD2 covers 8 bases. The V gene end was trimmed by 5 bases and the J gene end by 5 bases; junction bases not matched to a gene: 7. The CDR3 runs to 15 residues. Germline V gene sequence: CDR1 SGHTA, CDR2 FQGNSA. Written as DNA, the CDR3 is TGTGCCAGCAGCACGGGACTAGTAGGGACCGGGGAGCTGTTTTTT. It yields the protein CASSTGLVGTGELFF.

V is TRBV28 and J is TRBJ2-2, with a tentative D call TRBD1 (6 bases). CDR1 and CDR2 (germline): MDHEN, SYDVKM. The CDR3 has 15 amino acids. V lost 7 bases and J lost 3, with 15 bases in between. CDR3 in amino acids: CASTGVVRHTGELFF. As DNA, the CDR3 is TGTGCCAGCACAGGGGTGGTTCGTCACACCGGGGAGCTGTTTTTT.

V and J are TRBV4-2 and TRBJ1-5; D is unresolved. The CDR3 length is 14 residues. V was clipped by 4 bases and J by 2 bases, with 9 bases between them. Per germline, CDR1 LGHNA and CDR2 YNFKEQ. This CDR3 is CASSLGRGNQPQHF. In DNA, the CDR3 is TGTGCCAGCAGCCTGGGTAGGGGCAATCAGCCCCAGCATTTT.

The chain carries TRBV30 and TRBJ2-5, with D uncertain. The end of the DNA fits TRBJ2-7 better, so the J call may be wrong. This CDR3 is built from 14 residues. Germline CDR1 is GTSNPN and CDR2 is SVGIG (reference sequence). The CDR3 spells CAWTRKQPSYEQYF. The CDR3 nucleotides are TGTGCCTGGACGAGGAAGCAGCCCTCCTACGAGCAGTACTTC.

This clone was observed once. The J gene is TRBJ2-1, the V gene TRBV7-3; the D gene is possibly TRBD1 (6 bases). Trimming pared 5 bases from V and 4 bases from J, leaving 15 bases between. The germline CDR1 and CDR2 sequences are SGHTA and FQGTGA. The CDR3 has 15 amino acids. CDR3 sequence: CASSPTGSTYNEQFF. CDR3 coding DNA: TGTGCCAGCAGCCCAACAGGGTCGACTTACAATGAGCAGTTCTTC. The variable domain in full, with the rest retrieved from reference TRBV7-3 and TRBJ2-1, is GAGVSQTPSNKVTEKGKYVELRCDPISGHTALYWYRQSLGQGPEFLIYFQGTGAADDSGLPNDRFFAVRPEGSVSTLKIQRTERGDSAVYLCASSPTGSTYNEQFFGPGTRLTVL.

V usage is TRBV19 and J usage is TRBJ2-5; D not certain. With 1 base removed from V and 0 bases from J, the gap between germline ends came to 9 bases. The CDR3 consists of 15 residues. The germline V gene encodes CDR1 LNHDA and CDR2 SQIVND (reference sequence). Here the CDR3 reads CASSIAVRYQETQYF. The CDR3 DNA follows: TGTGCCAGTAGTATAGCGGTACGGTACCAAGAGACCCAGTACTTC.